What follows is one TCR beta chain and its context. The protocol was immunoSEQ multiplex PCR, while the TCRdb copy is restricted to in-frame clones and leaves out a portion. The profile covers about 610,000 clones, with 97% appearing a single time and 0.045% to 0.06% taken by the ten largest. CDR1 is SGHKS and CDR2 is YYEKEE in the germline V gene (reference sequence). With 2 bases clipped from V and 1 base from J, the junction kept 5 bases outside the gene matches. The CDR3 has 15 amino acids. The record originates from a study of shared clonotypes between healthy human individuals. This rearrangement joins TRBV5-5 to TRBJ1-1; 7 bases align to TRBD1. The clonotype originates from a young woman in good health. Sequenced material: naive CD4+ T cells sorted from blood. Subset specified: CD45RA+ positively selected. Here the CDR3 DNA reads TGTGCCAGCAGCTTAGGTAGACAGGGGAACACTGAAGCTTTCTTT. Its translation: CASSLGRQGNTEAFF.